Below are 10 T cell receptor beta chains sequenced from a single sample in a study of shared clonotypes between healthy human individuals. Sequencing was performed with immunoSEQ multiplex PCR; in TCRdb, only in-frame clones are kept and a portion is missing. The table has 2 million to 3 million clones, roughly 93% seen once. Sequenced: naive CD4+ T cells from PBMCs. Subset noted: CD45RA+ positively selected. These receptors were taken from a man aged 18 to 30 in good health. Some clones in this sample may be carry-over from other donors' samples.

The chain carries TRBV7-9 and TRBJ2-5, with D tentatively TRBD1 (7 bases). CDR1 is SEHNR, CDR2 FQNEAQ, per germline (reference sequence). The CDR3 loop spans 16 amino acids. V was shortened by 0 bases and J by 5 bases, with 16 bases between the two germline ends. CDR3 nucleotides: TGTGCCAGCAGCTTAGCGCTGCAGGGGGGTCCGGAGACCCAGTACTTC. Its protein product is CASSLALQGGPETQYF.

J is TRBJ2-3 and V is TRBV18, with TRBD2 identical over 9 bases. The length of the CDR3 is 14 residues. Germline CDR1 and CDR2: KGHSH and LQKENI. J gave up 6 bases and V 6 bases, and 7 bases lay outside the gene matches. In nucleotides, the CDR3 is TGTGCCAGCTCGTCGGGACTAGCCCCCGATACGCAGTATTTT. Encoded protein: CASSSGLAPDTQYF.

The V and J genes are TRBV5-1 and TRBJ1-2, with D possibly TRBD1 on 6 matching bases. The germline V gene encodes CDR1 SGHRS and CDR2 YFSETQ. Trimming took off 6 bases at V and 4 bases at J, with 13 bases between the two ends. This CDR3 has 13 residues. CDR3 DNA sequence: TGCGCCAGCACGATGGTAGGGGGCTATGGCTACACCTTC. It specifies CASTMVGGYGYTF.

This chain links TRBV27 with TRBJ2-1; possibly TRBD1 or TRBD2 for D (5 bases each). CDR1 is MNHEY and CDR2 is SMNVEV in the germline V gene (reference sequence). V shed 6 bases and J shed 2 bases, with 14 bases lying between them. This CDR3 spans 15 amino acids. The CDR3 DNA sequence: TGTGCCAGCAGCAGAGGGACGGGTGCCTACAATGAGCAGTTCTTC. As protein: CASSRGTGAYNEQFF.

Of note for this clone: The sample has other DNA sequences that encode this CDR3 too. V gene TRBV7-2 combines with J gene TRBJ1-1; a possible D gene is TRBD1 (6 bases). V lost 2 bases, J lost 2 bases, and 9 bases lay in between. Per germline, CDR1 SGHTA and CDR2 FQGNSA. The CDR3 sequence is 14 residues long. The CDR3: CASSLKGVNTEAFF. The CDR3 region has the DNA TGTGCCAGCAGCTTAAAGGGGGTCAACACTGAAGCTTTCTTT.

The CDR3 loop is CASSRLDEKLFF. The CDR3 DNA sequence: TGTGCCAGTAGCCGACTGGATGAAAAACTGTTTTTT. This chain links TRBV19 with TRBJ1-4; the D is unclear. The CDR3 consists of 12 residues. The germline gives CDR1 LNHDA, CDR2 SQIVND (reference sequence). The V end was cut by 6 bases, the J end by 6 bases, with 8 bases between.

The rearrangement uses TRBV4-3 and TRBJ2-7; possible D gene TRBD1, 5 bases. The V end lost 1 base, the J end lost 6 bases, and 16 bases lay between the germline ends. CDR1 is LGHNA and CDR2 is YSLEER in the germline V gene. CDR3 length: 15 amino acids. CDR3 in DNA: TGCGCCAGCAGCCAAGTGGTAGGGGCAAGTCGCGAGCAGTACTTC. Translation: CASSQVVGASREQYF.

The chain couples TRBV6-6 to TRBJ2-7; perhaps D is TRBD1 or TRBD2 (5 bases each). Germline-derived CDR1 and CDR2 are MNHNY and SVGAGI (reference sequence). Trimming stripped 2 bases from V and 0 bases from J, with 11 bases between. The CDR3 loop spans 15 amino acids. The DNA of the CDR3 is TGTGCCAGCAGTTACAAGAGGGACCACTCCTACGAGCAGTACTTC. This sequence encodes CASSYKRDHSYEQYF.

The CDR3 here is CASSLVGRDGQPQHF. The DNA of the CDR3 is TGTGCCAGCTCATTGGTTGGCAGGGATGGTCAGCCCCAGCATTTT. The chain has TRBV18 and TRBJ1-5; the D gene is possibly TRBD1 (5 bases). Per germline, CDR1 KGHSH and CDR2 LQKENI. This CDR3 contains 15 residues. V was shortened by 5 bases and J by 6 bases, with 17 bases between the two germline ends. The full variable domain, with the rest looked up from reference TRBV18 and TRBJ1-5, is NAGVMQNPRHLVRRRGQEARLRCSPMKGHSHVYWYRQLPEEGLKFMVYLQKENIIDESGMPKERFSAEFPKEGPSILRIQQVVRGDSAAYFCASSLVGRDGQPQHFGDGTRLSIL.

A single count supports this clone. The rearrangement links TRBV5-1 to TRBJ2-5; D perhaps matches TRBD1 (6 bases). Germline V CDR1 and CDR2: SGHRS, YFSETQ. V was trimmed by 0 bases and J by 2 bases, leaving 11 bases between them. The CDR3 covers 15 residues. CDR3 DNA sequence: TGCGCCAGCAGCTTGGGACAGGCCCTTCAAGAGACCCAGTACTTC. It codes for CASSLGQALQETQYF.